This TCR beta chain comes out of a study of T cell repertoires in cytomegalovirus infection. Study-wide background: CMV infection plus the matching HLA type was flagged by public TCR beta signatures.

In regard to this clonotype: Its specificity is unknown.

TCRdb reanalysed the reads using MiXCR and keeps one entry per CDR3 protein. The repertoire holds just under 500,000 distinct CDR3 sequences, with 30% to 40% as singletons. Germline CDR1 and CDR2: SGHAT and FQNNGV. This CDR3 region has 14 residues. Trimming pared 5 bases from V and 10 bases from J, leaving 18 bases between. Study-wide results and limits: Cumulative public TCR beta family frequency identified CMV carriers with the relevant HLA.

V gene TRBV11-2 combines with J gene TRBJ2-1; D remains ambiguous. Material: cultured PBMCs, obtained from culture after CMV antigen stimulation. This clonotype originated in a human donor in good health (CMV status not recorded). Some clones in this sample may be carry-over from other donors' samples. The CDR3 is CASSPQLGRKEQFF. The CDR3 bases are TGTGCCAGCAGCCCTCAACTGGGCCGGAAGGAGCAGTTCTTC. Variable domain in full (rest from reference TRBV11-2 and TRBJ2-1): EAGVAQSPRYKIIEKRQSVAFWCNPISGHATLYWYQQILGQGPKLLIQFQNNGVVDDSQLPKDRFSAERLKGVDSTLKIQPAKLEDSAVYLCASSPQLGRKEQFFGPGTRLTVL.